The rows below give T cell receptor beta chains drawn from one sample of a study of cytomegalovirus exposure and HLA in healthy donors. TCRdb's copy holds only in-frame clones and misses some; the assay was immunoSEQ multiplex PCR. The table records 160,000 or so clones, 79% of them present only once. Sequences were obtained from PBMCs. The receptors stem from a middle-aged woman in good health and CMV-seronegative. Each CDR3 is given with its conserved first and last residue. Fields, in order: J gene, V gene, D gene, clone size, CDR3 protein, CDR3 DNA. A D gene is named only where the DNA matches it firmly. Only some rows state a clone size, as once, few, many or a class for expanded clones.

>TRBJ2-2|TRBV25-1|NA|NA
CASGEYSRDLDNTGELFF
TGTGCCAGCGGTGAATATTCAAGAGACTTAGACAACACCGGGGAGCTGTTTTTT
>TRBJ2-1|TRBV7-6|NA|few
CASSLVSSSGSMQFF
TGTGCCAGCAGCTTAGTGTCTAGCAGCGGGTCCATGCAGTTCTTC
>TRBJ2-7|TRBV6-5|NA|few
CASSYTGDEQYF
TGTGCCAGCAGTTACACCGGGGACGAGCAGTACTTC
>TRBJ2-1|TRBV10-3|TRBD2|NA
CAHSEAGGPNEQFF
TGTGCCCACTCGGAGGCGGGGGGGCCCAATGAGCAGTTCTTC
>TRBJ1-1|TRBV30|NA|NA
CAWSRTGLTEAFF
TGTGCCTGGAGCCGAACAGGGTTGACTGAAGCTTTCTTT
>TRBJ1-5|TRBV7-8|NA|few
CASSLDPRGQSLNQPQHF
TGTGCCAGCAGCTTAGACCCCCGAGGACAGTCGCTCAATCAGCCCCAGCATTTT
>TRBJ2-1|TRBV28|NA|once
CASSLSSGYNEQFF
TGTGCCAGCAGTTTATCCTCAGGGTACAATGAGCAGTTCTTC
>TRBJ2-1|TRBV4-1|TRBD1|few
CASSQDPGTGDNEQFF
TGCGCCAGCAGCCAAGATCCGGGGACAGGGGACAATGAGCAGTTCTTC
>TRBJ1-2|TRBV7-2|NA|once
CASRSGFYGYTF
TGTGCCAGCAGGTCAGGGTTCTATGGCTACACCTTC
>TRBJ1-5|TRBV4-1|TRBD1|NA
CASSQGRTGHQPQHF
TGCGCCAGCAGCCAAGGGAGGACAGGGCATCAGCCCCAGCATTTT
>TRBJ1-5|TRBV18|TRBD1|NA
CASSLDRDSNQPQHF
TGTGCCAGCTCACTCGACAGGGATAGCAATCAGCCCCAGCATTTT
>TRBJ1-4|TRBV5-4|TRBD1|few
CASSLRRGPEKLFF
TGTGCCAGCAGCCTCCGGAGGGGGCCTGAAAAACTGTTTTTT
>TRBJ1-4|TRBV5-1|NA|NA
CASSLFPGETEKLFF
TGCGCCAGCAGCTTGTTTCCAGGGGAGACTGAAAAACTGTTTTTT
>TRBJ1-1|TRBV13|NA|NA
CASSLGPLNTEAFF
TGTGCCAGCAGCTTAGGCCCTCTGAACACTGAAGCTTTCTTT
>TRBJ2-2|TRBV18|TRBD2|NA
CASSIAGNTGELFF
TGTGCCAGCTCAATAGCGGGAAACACCGGGGAGCTGTTTTTT
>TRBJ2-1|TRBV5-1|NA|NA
CASSLDEGGAYNEQFF
TGCGCCAGCAGCTTGGATGAGGGGGGGGCCTACAATGAGCAGTTCTTC
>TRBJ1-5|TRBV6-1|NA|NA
CASRGGSNQPQHF
TGTGCCAGCAGGGGCGGGAGCAATCAGCCCCAGCATTTT